Below are 26 T cell receptor beta chains sequenced from a single sample in a study of shared T cell receptors in the human thymus. The protocol was immunoSEQ multiplex PCR, while the TCRdb copy is restricted to in-frame clones and leaves out a portion. The sample records about 380,000 clones, about 95% being singletons. Sample: thymocytes. These receptors originate from a human donor.

CDR3 nucleotides: TGTGCCAGCAGCTTGGATGGCGCAAAGAACTATGGCTACACCTTC. Translated, it gives CASSLDGAKNYGYTF. This chain links TRBV5-8 with TRBJ1-2; D remains unclear. Between the trimmed V and J ends, which lost 0 bases and 2 bases, there was a span of 11 bases. This CDR3 comprises 15 residues. The V gene's germline CDR1 is SGHTS and CDR2 YDEGEE.

The chain has TRBV4-2 and TRBJ1-2, with 7 bases matching TRBD1. The V gene's germline CDR1 is LGHNA and CDR2 YNFKEQ. The CDR3 has 18 residues. V lost 5 bases to trimming and J lost 4 bases; unmatched junction nucleotides: 19. CDR3 protein: CASSNGIGTAQLFYGYTF. CDR3 coding DNA: TGTGCCAGCAGCAACGGAATTGGGACAGCCCAACTTTTCTATGGCTACACCTTC.

This clone was seen more than once but under ten times. V gene TRBV28 combines with J gene TRBJ1-2; 7 bases align to TRBD1. The V gene end was trimmed by 6 bases and the J gene end by 3 bases; junction bases not matched to a gene: 7. Germline V gene sequence: CDR1 MDHEN, CDR2 SYDVKM. This CDR3 is built from 14 residues. CDR3 loop: CASSPGQVYYGYTF. Written as DNA, the CDR3 is TGTGCCAGCAGCCCCGGACAGGTCTACTATGGCTACACCTTC.

The chain combines TRBV28 with TRBJ2-7; 8 positions agree with TRBD1. Germline lookup yields CDR1 MDHEN and CDR2 SYDVKM. The CDR3 has 17 residues. V lost 11 bases and J lost 3; bases outside the gene matches: 21. CDR3 loop: CASQLVGGTGVYYEQYF. The CDR3 bases are TGTGCCTCCCAGTTAGTCGGTGGGACAGGAGTCTACTACGAGCAGTACTTC.

Only one count was recorded for this clone. The chain recombines TRBV27 with TRBJ2-3, with 7 bases lining up with TRBD2. The CDR3 sequence is 18 residues long. Germline trimming cut 1 base from V and 3 bases from J; bases unmatched to any gene: 13. From germline, CDR1 is MNHEY and CDR2 SMNVEV (reference sequence). The CDR3, as DNA: TGTGCCAGCAGTTTATACCCCCCCATTCAGCGGGGTACAGATACGCAGTATTTT. This gives the protein CASSLYPPIQRGTDTQYF.

CDR3 sequence reads: CAITAWDSDTQYF. CDR3 bases: TGTGCCATCACCGCCTGGGACTCAGATACGCAGTATTTT. The rearrangement joins TRBV10-3 to TRBJ2-3, with a tentative D call TRBD2 (6 bases). V shed 7 bases and J shed 4 bases, with 12 bases lying between them. The germline CDR1 and CDR2 sequences are ENHRY and SYGVKD. The CDR3 length is 13 residues.

The CDR3 DNA sequence: TGTGCCAGCAAAGGAGGCGCCCATGAAAAACTGTTTTTT. As protein: CASKGGAHEKLFF. The chain recombines TRBV28 with TRBJ1-4; D unclear. Trimming stripped 7 bases from V and 6 bases from J, with 12 bases between. Germline V gene lookup returns CDR1 MDHEN and CDR2 SYDVKM. The CDR3 runs to 13 residues.

The CDR3 protein is CASSYSGLAVRDEQFF. The CDR3 DNA follows: TGCGCCAGCAGCTACTCGGGACTAGCGGTTAGGGATGAGCAGTTCTTC. The chain recombines TRBV5-1 with TRBJ2-1; TRBD2 agrees at 11 bases. Germline CDR1 SGHRS, CDR2 YFSETQ. The CDR3 covers 16 residues. Trimming removed 3 bases from V and 8 bases from J; junction bases left unmatched: 10.

The chain uses TRBV5-1 and TRBJ2-3, with D maybe TRBD2 (5 bases). Germline V gene lookup returns CDR1 SGHRS and CDR2 YFSETQ. This CDR3 is built from 14 residues. The germline V and J ends were trimmed by 3 bases and 0 bases, with 8 bases remaining between them. The DNA of the CDR3 is TGCGCCAGCAGCTGGGAGTGGAGCACAGATACGCAGTATTTT. This encodes CASSWEWSTDTQYF.

The rearrangement joins TRBV2 to TRBJ1-2; 10 bases match TRBD1. Germline-derived CDR1 and CDR2 are SNHLY and FYNNEI. Trimming removed 8 bases from V and 5 bases from J; junction bases left unmatched: 8. The CDR3 extends over 14 amino acids. The CDR3 here is CASQGQGYIYGYTF. The DNA of the CDR3 is TGTGCCAGCCAGGGACAGGGGTATATTTATGGCTACACCTTC.

This chain connects TRBV27 to TRBJ2-3; D gene uncertain. There are 14 residues in the CDR3. V was trimmed by 5 bases and J by 0 bases, leaving 9 bases between them. Germline loops: CDR1 MNHEY, CDR2 SMNVEV (reference sequence). The CDR3 DNA reads as TGTGCCAGCAGTCTCTTGGACAGCACAGATACGCAGTATTTT. Translating gives CASSLLDSTDTQYF.

The chain has TRBV5-1 and TRBJ2-5; D is perhaps TRBD1 or TRBD2 (6 bases each). V was shortened by 4 bases and J by 2 bases, with 15 bases between the two germline ends. Per germline, CDR1 SGHRS and CDR2 YFSETQ. CDR3 length: 15 amino acids. CDR3 region: CASSRGQTRQETQYF. The CDR3 nucleotides are TGCGCCAGCAGCCGGGGGCAGACCCGACAAGAGACCCAGTACTTC.

The chain employs TRBV5-8 and TRBJ2-3; D unclear. The V gene lost 4 bases and the J gene lost 1 base, with 10 bases spanning the gap. The CDR3 spans 14 residues. Germline V gives CDR1 SGHTS, CDR2 YDEGEE. The CDR3 sequence is CASSRRIGTDTQYF. CDR3 nucleotide sequence: TGTGCCAGCAGCCGGCGGATTGGCACAGATACGCAGTATTTT.

This sequence joins TRBV6-1 and TRBJ2-7; D is tentatively TRBD1 or TRBD2 (5 bases each). In germline, CDR1 is MNHNS, CDR2 SASEGT. This CDR3 has 12 amino acids. V was shortened by 7 bases and J by 5 bases, with 12 bases between the two germline ends. The CDR3 DNA follows: TGTGCCAGCATGAAGGGGCGGGACGAGCAGTACTTC. Its protein product is CASMKGRDEQYF.

This clone was recorded once. The chain couples TRBV28 to TRBJ2-3; D is perhaps TRBD1 (6 bases). Trimming left V 3 bases short and J 2 bases short, with 24 bases between. CDR1 and CDR2 (germline): MDHEN, SYDVKM. The CDR3 is 19 amino acids. The CDR3 is CASSFKGQRNSPYTDTQYF. CDR3 bases: TGTGCCAGCAGTTTCAAAGGACAGAGAAACTCACCCTACACAGATACGCAGTATTTT.

V usage is TRBV7-3 and J usage is TRBJ2-1, with a possible D match to TRBD2 (6 bases). The germline V and J ends were trimmed by 5 bases and 3 bases, with 14 bases remaining between them. Germline CDR1 and CDR2: SGHTA and FQGTGA. The CDR3 runs to 15 residues. CDR3 region: CASSPEGGSYNEQFF. As DNA, the CDR3 is TGTGCCAGCAGCCCCGAGGGAGGCAGCTACAATGAGCAGTTCTTC.

This chain joins TRBV29-1 and TRBJ2-1, with a weak D call TRBD2 (5 bases). Germline values: CDR1 SQVTM, CDR2 ANQGSEA. Trimming cost V 6 bases and J 6 bases, with 12 bases left between them. This CDR3 is 12 amino acids long. The CDR3 protein is CSVGSEGNEQFF. The CDR3 DNA follows: TGCAGCGTAGGGAGCGAAGGCAATGAGCAGTTCTTC.

J is TRBJ2-7 and V is TRBV28; TRBD2 agrees at 15 bases. This CDR3 spans 14 amino acids. Trimming cost V 11 bases and J 2 bases; bases outside gene matches: 4. Germline CDR1 MDHEN, CDR2 SYDVKM. CDR3 sequence: CAGLAGGRTYEQYF. As DNA, the CDR3 is TGTGCCGGACTAGCGGGAGGGCGCACCTACGAGCAGTACTTC.

V usage is TRBV25-1 and J usage is TRBJ2-7; 7 bases align to TRBD1. Germline V gene data show CDR1 as MGHDK and CDR2 as SYGVNS. CDR3 size: 14 residues. V was clipped by 2 bases and J by 3 bases; unmatched bases: 4. CDR3 protein: CASSEIGTVYEQYF. DNA of the CDR3: TGTGCCAGCAGTGAAATTGGGACAGTCTACGAGCAGTACTTC.

In this sample, this clone turned up a few times. The J gene is TRBJ1-1, the V gene TRBV5-6, with D perhaps matching TRBD1 (6 bases). Trimming shortened V by 0 bases and J by 7 bases, and 7 bases separated the two germline ends. The CDR3 loop spans 12 amino acids. Germline lookup yields CDR1 SGHDT and CDR2 YYEEEE. The CDR3 nucleotides are TGTGCCAGCAGCTTGGCAGGGGATGAAGCTTTCTTT. Protein product: CASSLAGDEAFF.

Concerning this clone: At one end the junction does not follow the germline gene, possibly because of a read error. This chain links TRBV15 with TRBJ2-7; no clear D gene. The CDR3 has 13 residues. Germline loops: CDR1 LNHNV, CDR2 YYDKDF (reference sequence). In DNA form, the CDR3 reads TGTGCCACCAGCAGAGTTCCCCGGGCCCAGGTTTGTTTC. It translates to CATSRVPRAQVCF.

The V gene is TRBV5-1, the J gene TRBJ2-3, with D hard to call. V lost 1 base, J lost 0 bases, and 18 bases lay in between. Per germline, CDR1 SGHRS and CDR2 YFSETQ. This CDR3 spans 18 amino acids. CDR3: CASSLRLPACTSTDTQYF. CDR3 nucleotides: TGCGCCAGCAGCTTGAGGTTGCCGGCGTGTACTAGCACAGATACGCAGTATTTT.

V usage is TRBV27 and J usage is TRBJ2-5, with 7 bases that match TRBD2. Germline V lookup: CDR1 MNHEY, CDR2 SMNVEV (reference sequence). CDR3 length: 13 amino acids. The V and J ends lost 6 bases and 5 bases, in that order; junction bases with no gene match: 6. The CDR3 DNA reads as TGTGCCAGCAGGGGGGGGGACTCGGAGACCCAGTACTTC. Protein product: CASRGGDSETQYF.

V gene TRBV30 combines with J gene TRBJ2-4; D may be TRBD2 (5 bases). The CDR3 is 12 residues long. Germline values: CDR1 GTSNPN, CDR2 SVGIG (reference sequence). V was cut by 4 bases and J by 7 bases, with 11 bases left in between. The chain's CDR3 is CAWIGIWNIQYF. The CDR3 nucleotides read TGTGCCTGGATCGGGATTTGGAACATTCAGTACTTC.

This clone appeared once. In DNA, the CDR3 is TGCGCCAGCAGCCAAGATATCGACAGCGGGCGCGAGACCCAGTACTTC. Its protein product is CASSQDIDSGRETQYF. This chain links TRBV4-3 with TRBJ2-5; tentative D call: TRBD2 (6 bases). CDR1 and CDR2 from the germline V gene are LGHNA and YSLEER. Trimming removed 0 bases from V and 5 bases from J, with 16 bases in between. The CDR3 length is 16 residues.

The chain employs TRBV27 and TRBJ2-7; maybe TRBD2 (6 bases). This CDR3 is 13 amino acids long. V lost 5 bases, J lost 6 bases, and 14 bases lay in between. Germline assignment: CDR1 MNHEY and CDR2 SMNVEV (reference sequence). The CDR3 protein is CASSPRWGGEQYF. The CDR3 DNA sequence: TGTGCCAGCAGTCCCCGTTGGGGAGGCGAGCAGTACTTC.